The rows below give T cell receptor beta chains drawn from one sample of a study of beta chain features in type 1 diabetes. The table came from immunoSEQ multiplex PCR; TCRdb's copy has only in-frame clones and leaves some out. The table has 250,000 or so clones, 68% seen once; the top ten hold around 0.057%. The sample was naive CD4+ T cells from blood. These receptor sequences come from a man aged 30 to 45 in good health. Each CDR3 is given with its conserved first and last residue. Each record gives: CDR3 protein, D gene, J gene, V gene, CDR3 length. D genes are given only for firm matches.

CDR3aa: CASSPQGAYNEQFF; d_gene: TRBD1; j_gene: TRBJ2-1; v_gene: TRBV13; len: 14
CDR3aa: CASGLRGVGETQYF; d_gene: NA; j_gene: TRBJ2-5; v_gene: TRBV12-5; len: 14
CDR3aa: CSVEPDPETQYF; d_gene: NA; j_gene: TRBJ2-5; v_gene: TRBV29-1; len: 12
CDR3aa: CASSLGQIGDTQYF; d_gene: NA; j_gene: TRBJ2-3; v_gene: TRBV5-1; len: 14
CDR3aa: CAWTRGKGADEQFF; d_gene: NA; j_gene: TRBJ2-1; v_gene: TRBV30; len: 14
CDR3aa: CASRGLAGSGEQYF; d_gene: NA; j_gene: TRBJ2-7; v_gene: TRBV5-1; len: 14
CDR3aa: CASSLEAMEYNSPLHF; d_gene: NA; j_gene: TRBJ1-6; v_gene: TRBV5-1; len: 16
CDR3aa: CASSPWQGRNYGYTF; d_gene: NA; j_gene: TRBJ1-2; v_gene: TRBV7-2; len: 15
CDR3aa: CASSLEGNKNIQYF; d_gene: NA; j_gene: TRBJ2-4; v_gene: TRBV5-1; len: 14
CDR3aa: CASSQVHDYGYTF; d_gene: NA; j_gene: TRBJ1-2; v_gene: TRBV14; len: 13
CDR3aa: CASSLARDRVGETQYF; d_gene: TRBD1; j_gene: TRBJ2-5; v_gene: TRBV7-8; len: 16
CDR3aa: CASSVRGLAGFYEQFF; d_gene: TRBD2; j_gene: TRBJ2-1; v_gene: TRBV9; len: 16
CDR3aa: CASSPPGRALNEQFF; d_gene: NA; j_gene: TRBJ2-1; v_gene: TRBV13; len: 15
CDR3aa: CSVVRTGEGELFF; d_gene: TRBD1; j_gene: TRBJ2-2; v_gene: TRBV29-1; len: 13
CDR3aa: CSVGTLATDTQYF; d_gene: NA; j_gene: TRBJ2-3; v_gene: TRBV29-1; len: 13
CDR3aa: CSARGQETQYF; d_gene: NA; j_gene: TRBJ2-5; v_gene: TRBV29-1; len: 11
CDR3aa: CASSDSSFNYGYTF; d_gene: NA; j_gene: TRBJ1-2; v_gene: TRBV6-4; len: 14
CDR3aa: CAWSGDNEQFF; d_gene: NA; j_gene: TRBJ2-1; v_gene: TRBV30; len: 11
CDR3aa: CAYDRGNQPQHF; d_gene: TRBD1; j_gene: TRBJ1-5; v_gene: TRBV30; len: 12
CDR3aa: CTSRPCLAGGPYNEQFF; d_gene: NA; j_gene: TRBJ2-1; v_gene: TRBV1; len: 17
CDR3aa: CALSGVTYEQYF; d_gene: TRBD2; j_gene: TRBJ2-7; v_gene: TRBV30; len: 12
CDR3aa: CASSEMRTASYEQYF; d_gene: NA; j_gene: TRBJ2-7; v_gene: TRBV7-2; len: 15
CDR3aa: CASSQGLSYEQYF; d_gene: NA; j_gene: TRBJ2-7; v_gene: TRBV4-1; len: 13
CDR3aa: CASSPRLGSYNEQFF; d_gene: NA; j_gene: TRBJ2-1; v_gene: TRBV7-2; len: 15
CDR3aa: CASVPWKGPPYEQYF; d_gene: NA; j_gene: TRBJ2-7; v_gene: TRBV28; len: 15
CDR3aa: CAGGIGTDTQYF; d_gene: NA; j_gene: TRBJ2-3; v_gene: TRBV30; len: 12
CDR3aa: CASGTGVLIGYTF; d_gene: TRBD1; j_gene: TRBJ1-2; v_gene: TRBV30; len: 13
CDR3aa: CASRYIGRRYYEQYF; d_gene: NA; j_gene: TRBJ2-7; v_gene: TRBV7-6; len: 15
CDR3aa: CASRKRGYEQYF; d_gene: NA; j_gene: TRBJ2-7; v_gene: TRBV28; len: 12
CDR3aa: CASSIPPTGRSGNEQFF; d_gene: NA; j_gene: TRBJ2-1; v_gene: TRBV19; len: 17
CDR3aa: CSARIVPEAFF; d_gene: NA; j_gene: TRBJ1-1; v_gene: TRBV20-1; len: 11
CDR3aa: CASSQPIEQVADTQYF; d_gene: NA; j_gene: TRBJ2-3; v_gene: TRBV4-1; len: 16
CDR3aa: CAWSAQGSTGELFF; d_gene: NA; j_gene: TRBJ2-2; v_gene: TRBV30; len: 14
CDR3aa: CASTKAGGKQYF; d_gene: TRBD1; j_gene: TRBJ2-7; v_gene: TRBV13; len: 12
CDR3aa: CASSSRGGLGETQYF; d_gene: TRBD2; j_gene: TRBJ2-5; v_gene: TRBV7-9; len: 15
CDR3aa: CASSSPLETQYF; d_gene: NA; j_gene: TRBJ2-5; v_gene: TRBV5-1; len: 12
CDR3aa: CASSPPATYEQYF; d_gene: NA; j_gene: TRBJ2-7; v_gene: TRBV28; len: 13
CDR3aa: CAINLDREGSEQYF; d_gene: NA; j_gene: TRBJ2-7; v_gene: TRBV10-3; len: 14
CDR3aa: CASSQYRVEEQFF; d_gene: NA; j_gene: TRBJ2-1; v_gene: TRBV4-1; len: 13
CDR3aa: CAWGPGEETQYF; d_gene: NA; j_gene: TRBJ2-5; v_gene: TRBV30; len: 12
CDR3aa: CASSLAPGTGANEQYF; d_gene: TRBD1; j_gene: TRBJ2-7; v_gene: TRBV28; len: 16
CDR3aa: CASSVEDRREQYF; d_gene: NA; j_gene: TRBJ2-7; v_gene: TRBV9; len: 13
CDR3aa: CASSQDPGLAETQYF; d_gene: TRBD2; j_gene: TRBJ2-5; v_gene: TRBV4-3; len: 15